This TCR beta chain was identified in a study of tissue T cells after allogeneic stem cell transplantation. General observations from the study: Alloreactivity or antigen specificity of tissue TCRs was not determined; some clones might be host cells.

Specified time point: mouse harvest day 7 after allogeneic transplant. Tail vein injection delivered 10^7 T-cell-depleted bone marrow cells and 10^6 splenic CD5+ T cells. By proportion, this clone is medium-sized. Its antigen is not identified. The gene symbols are mouse symbols. The read halts 1 residue ahead of the CDR3 end, with the missing end drawn from the germline J gene. CDR1 is KGHPV, CDR2 FQNQEV, per germline (reference sequence). Trimming took off 4 bases at V and 2 bases at J, with 3 bases between the two ends. The CDR3 runs to 12 residues. Using immunoSEQ multiplex PCR, the repertoire was profiled, and TCRdb retains in-frame clones only, with some absent. Among about 6,600 clones listed, around half were seen once.

This sequence originates from a female BALB/c mouse given C57BL/6 T cells with graft-versus-host disease after an allogeneic hematopoietic cell transplant. Sequencing used lymph node tissue. The V and J genes are TRBV26 and TRBJ1-5; D call uncertain. The covered CDR3 bases are TGTGCCAGCAGTCGGGACAACCAGGCTCCGCTT. It is translated as CASSRDNQAPL. The whole CDR3 protein reads CASSRDNQAPLF.